These 23 T cell receptor beta chains were sequenced from one sample in a study of T cell repertoires in cytomegalovirus infection (dated by TCRdb to the late 2010s). The instrument given in TCRdb is Illumina HiSeq 1500. TCRdb handled the public reads itself, with Q25 trimming in fastp and clone calling in MiXCR, and kept productive beta chains. Rows are unified per CDR3 protein, each entry keeping the most common DNA and genes. This sample comprises hundreds of thousands of distinct CDR3 sequences, 20% to 25% of them detected only once. Roughly 8% of the sample belongs to the ten largest clones. Sequencing input: CD8+ T cells from PBMCs. The receptors originated from a human donor in good health (CMV status not recorded). Some clones in this sample may be carry-over from other donors' samples.

Points on this clonotype: A much bigger clone sits one base away, suggesting this may be a read error. The J gene is TRBJ2-3, the V gene TRBV6-5, with a possible D match to TRBD1 (6 bases). This CDR3 has 14 amino acids. V was pared by 0 bases and J by 7 bases, with 11 bases between. Germline V CDR1 and CDR2: MNHEY, SVGAGI. DNA of the CDR3: TGTGCCAGCAGTTACTCTGCGACAGGCAATACGCAGTATTTT. It translates to CASSYSATGNTQYF.

This clonotype showed up just a few times. V gene TRBV18 combines with J gene TRBJ2-1, with 8 bases lining up with TRBD2. Trimming at V came to 0 bases and at J to 1 base, leaving 5 bases not matched to a gene. The CDR3 runs to 17 residues. Germline V gene data show CDR1 as KGHSH and CDR2 as LQKENI. CDR3 sequence reads: CASSPPWRGASYNEQFF. Written as DNA, the CDR3 is TGTGCCAGCTCACCACCGTGGCGGGGGGCTTCCTACAATGAGCAGTTCTTC.

This clonotype was seen only a few times. This chain links TRBV5-6 with TRBJ1-4, with a weak D call TRBD1 (5 bases). The ends were cut back, 4 bases at V and 3 bases at J, with 10 bases in the middle. Germline values: CDR1 SGHDT, CDR2 YYEEEE. This CDR3 is built from 14 residues. CDR3 sequence reads: CASSMGRPNEKLFF. In DNA form, the CDR3 reads TGTGCCAGCAGCATGGGACGTCCTAATGAAAAACTGTTTTTT.

This clonotype was picked up many times. The CDR3 is CASSLNRRNEQYF. The CDR3 nucleotides read TGTGCCAGCAGTTTAAACAGGCGGAACGAGCAGTACTTC. J is TRBJ2-7 and V is TRBV12-3 or TRBV12-4; D possibly corresponds to TRBD1 (5 bases). The V end lost 2 bases, the J end lost 5 bases, and 10 bases lay between the germline ends. The CDR3 has 13 amino acids.

About this clonotype: Relative to the germline gene, one junction end is altered; a read error may explain this. The chain carries TRBV20-1 and TRBJ1-2, with D unresolved. The CDR3 extends over 15 amino acids. Germline assignment: CDR1 DFQATT and CDR2 SNEGSKA (reference sequence). The CDR3 spells CSARRAQDSYYGYTF. The DNA of the CDR3 is TGTAGTGCTAGAAGGGCGCAGGACTCTTACTATGGCTACACCTTC.

The chain is built from TRBV6-5 and TRBJ2-3, with 7 nucleotides matching TRBD2. CDR1 MNHEY and CDR2 SVGAGI come from the germline V gene. The CDR3 is 15 residues long. Trimming removed 2 bases from V and 0 bases from J; junction bases left unmatched: 2. CDR3 in amino acids: CASSYEGGSTDTQYF. CDR3 in DNA: TGTGCCAGCAGTTACGAGGGAGGGAGCACAGATACGCAGTATTTT.

The chain recombines TRBV28 with TRBJ1-2; D unclear. Germline V gene lookup returns CDR1 MDHEN and CDR2 SYDVKM. This CDR3 region has 14 residues. Between the trimmed V and J ends, which lost 7 bases and 2 bases, there was a span of 14 bases. The CDR3 region is CASNPTGSNYGYTF. CDR3 nucleotide sequence: TGTGCCAGCAATCCTACGGGGTCCAACTATGGCTACACCTTC.

This clonotype was detected only a few times. The V and J genes are TRBV24-1 and TRBJ1-4; possible D gene TRBD1, 5 bases. Germline V gene lookup returns CDR1 KGHDR and CDR2 SFDVKD. The CDR3 loop spans 14 amino acids. V dropped 9 bases and J dropped 6 bases, with 16 bases sitting between them. As DNA, the CDR3 is TGTGCCACCCCGAACGCCAGGGATGATGAAAAACTGTTTTTT. Protein sequence: CATPNARDDEKLFF.

Many counts were recorded for this clonotype. This chain uses TRBV6-6 with TRBJ2-1; no definite D call. The ends were cut back, 0 bases at V and 6 bases at J, with 6 bases in the middle. Per the germline V gene, CDR1 is MNHNY and CDR2 is SVGAGI (reference sequence). This CDR3 is built from 13 residues. The CDR3 DNA reads TGTGCCAGCAGTTACTCCAGGCGCAATGAGCAGTTCTTC. Translation gives CASSYSRRNEQFF.

V is TRBV20-1 and J is TRBJ2-1; D remains ambiguous. The CDR3 sequence is 15 residues long. Deletions cut 0 bases from V and 4 bases from J, with 13 bases between. The germline V gene encodes CDR1 DFQATT and CDR2 SNEGSKA (reference sequence). The CDR3 loop is CSARDPLGWYNEQFF. The CDR3 nucleotides read TGCAGTGCTAGAGATCCGTTGGGGTGGTACAATGAGCAGTTCTTC.

This clonotype turned up a few times. The chain links TRBV6-6 to TRBJ2-2; D is uncertain. Trimming left V 2 bases short and J 7 bases short, with 8 bases between. Germline CDR1 and CDR2: MNHNY and SVGAGI (reference sequence). The CDR3 is made up of 13 amino acids. The CDR3 loop is CASSYASGGELFF. In nucleotides, the CDR3 is TGTGCCAGCAGTTACGCCAGTGGCGGGGAGCTGTTTTTT.

This clonotype was seen a few times. This chain links TRBV2 with TRBJ2-1; tentative D call: TRBD1 (6 bases). V was clipped by 10 bases and J by 8 bases, with 12 bases between them. The CDR3 consists of 11 residues. In germline, CDR1 is SNHLY, CDR2 FYNNEI. CDR3 protein: CATRWGHEQFF. The DNA of the CDR3 is TGTGCCACCAGATGGGGGCATGAGCAGTTCTTC. The whole variable domain, remainder taken from reference TRBV2 and TRBJ2-1, is EPEVTQTPSHQVTQMGQEVILRCVPISNHLYFYWYRQILGQKVEFLVSFYNNEISEKSEIFDDQFSVERPDGSNFTLKIRSTKLEDSAMYFCATRWGHEQFFGPGTRLTVL.

The sample holds a few counts of this clonotype. The chain joins TRBV4-2 to TRBJ2-1, with TRBD2 identical over 9 bases. From germline, CDR1 is LGHNA and CDR2 YNFKEQ. After removal of 0 bases from V and 6 bases from J, the junction contained 6 bases not matched to a gene. The CDR3 runs to 16 residues. The CDR3 here is CASSQERGGARNEQFF. CDR3 bases: TGTGCCAGCAGCCAAGAACGCGGGGGGGCCCGCAATGAGCAGTTCTTC.

The CDR3 nucleotides are TGTGCCAGTAGTATACTCGGAGGGGTTGGACAGCCCCAGCATTTT. Translating gives CASSILGGVGQPQHF. The V call is TRBV19, the J call TRBJ1-5; the D gene is possibly TRBD1 (5 bases). CDR3 length equals 15 residues. CDR1 and CDR2 (germline): LNHDA, SQIVND (reference sequence). V lost 2 bases and J 7 bases, leaving 15 bases between the germline ends.

This clonotype has a handful of counts. The rearrangement links TRBV28 to TRBJ2-3; D possibly corresponds to TRBD2 (7 bases). CDR3 length: 15 amino acids. Between the trimmed V and J ends, which lost 7 bases and 6 bases, there was a span of 20 bases. The V gene's germline CDR1 is MDHEN and CDR2 SYDVKM. The CDR3 region is CASTPGRGGHDTQYF. The CDR3 coding sequence is TGTGCCAGCACCCCTGGAAGGGGGGGGCATGATACGCAGTATTTT.

The chain combines TRBV10-3 with TRBJ1-2; D is unresolved. Trimming took 0 bases from V and 0 from J, leaving 14 bases between them. The CDR3 is 17 residues long. The germline V gene has CDR1 ENHRY and CDR2 SYGVKD. CDR3 coding DNA: TGTGCCATCAGTGAGTCACGCTCCGGGATCTCTAACTATGGCTACACCTTC. This sequence encodes CAISESRSGISNYGYTF.

This clonotype was seen more than once but under ten times. This chain joins TRBV7-6 and TRBJ2-3; 8 bases align to TRBD1. The CDR3 covers 14 residues. Losses at the gene ends were 6 bases for V and 1 base for J; bases not matched to a gene: 3. Germline CDR1 is SGHVS and CDR2 is FNYEAQ. CDR3 nucleotides: TGTGCCAGCAGGGGGGGACAGGGCACAGATACGCAGTATTTT. Its protein is CASRGGQGTDTQYF.

This clonotype was seen more than once but under ten times. The germline gene is not matched at one end of the junction; a read error may be the cause. The chain recombines TRBV29-1 with TRBJ2-7, with D uncertain. The CDR3 totals 14 residues. Germline CDR1 SQVTM, CDR2 ANQGSEA. CDR3 loop: CSVEEDMGSYEQYF. The DNA of the CDR3 is TGCAGCGTCGAAGAAGATATGGGCTCCTACGAGCAGTACTTC.

A remark on this clonotype: Being one base from a much bigger clone, this may be a read error. The chain employs TRBV7-2 and TRBJ2-1; unclear D gene. Germline CDR1 SGHTA, CDR2 FQGNSA. The CDR3 has 10 residues. The ends were cut back, 8 bases at V and 10 bases at J, with 9 bases in the middle. The CDR3 region has the DNA TGTGCCAGCCGCCACGGCGAGCAGTTCTTC. Encoded protein: CASRHGEQFF.

As to this clonotype: A much larger clone differs from this one at a single base, so this may be a read error. The chain couples TRBV12-3 or TRBV12-4 to TRBJ2-5; 8 nucleotides align to TRBD1. The CDR3 has 14 amino acids. The CDR3 spells CASSSWTGREIQYF. The CDR3 nucleotides read TGTGCCAGCAGTTCCTGGACAGGGCGAGAGATCCAGTACTTC.

This clonotype was picked up a small number of times. The junction departs from the called germline gene at one end, perhaps through a read error. The chain recombines TRBV7-2 with TRBJ2-1, with D unclear. The length of the CDR3 is 15 residues. In germline, CDR1 is SGHTA, CDR2 FQGNSA. CDR3 sequence: CASSARTSSFNEQFF. The DNA for the CDR3 is TGTGCCAGCAGCGCCCGGACCAGCTCCTTCAATGAGCAGTTCTTC.

This clonotype came up many times. The gene calls are TRBV12-3 or TRBV12-4 and TRBJ1-1; no clear D gene. Trimming pared 6 bases from V and 1 base from J, leaving 3 bases between. This CDR3 region has 11 residues. This CDR3 is CASSTNTEAFF. The CDR3 DNA sequence: TGTGCCAGCAGCACGAACACTGAAGCTTTCTTT.

There are a few counts of this clonotype. The chain is built from TRBV19 and TRBJ1-6; 7 bases match TRBD1. The CDR3 spans 14 residues. CDR1 and CDR2 (germline): LNHDA, SQIVND (reference sequence). Unmatched junction bases numbered 8, after V lost 6 bases and J lost 9 bases. The CDR3 sequence: CASRDRSLPSPLHF. CDR3 bases: TGTGCCAGTAGGGACAGGTCGCTACCTTCACCCCTCCACTTT.